This paragraph reports one T cell receptor (beta chain). Its cognate antigen is unknown. This sample was taken from a study of shared clonotypes between healthy human individuals. Overall study results and limits: Memory subsets generally showed smaller estimated richness than naive subsets did.

The CDR3 runs to 16 residues. CDR1 is MNHEY, CDR2 SMNVEV, per germline (reference sequence). Trimming cost V 4 bases and J 8 bases, with 24 bases left between them. Running of the assay took place at deep level. It was 200 to 250 ng DNA, around 33,000 T cell genomes, that sorted-subset replicate PCRs used. The repertoire was sequenced with immunoSEQ multiplex PCR; TCRdb's copy has only in-frame clones and lacks some. The profile covers 1.4 million or so clones, with approximately 98.5% appearing a single time and roughly 0.36% taken by the ten largest. The rearrangement links TRBV27 to TRBJ2-7; D possibly corresponds to TRBD2 (6 bases). Material for sequencing was naive CD4+ T cells sorted from blood. Subset: CD45RA+ positively selected. The sequence came from a man aged 25 to 40 in good health. The CDR3 region is CASSSGPPGRRGKQYF. In nucleotides, the CDR3 is TGTGCCAGCAGTTCCGGCCCTCCGGGACGCCGGGGGAAGCAGTACTTC.